The rows below give T cell receptor beta chains drawn from one sample of a study of T cell repertoires in cytomegalovirus infection. TCRdb analysed the reads with MiXCR anew, one entry per CDR3 protein. This sample carries 750,000 to 900,000 distinct CDR3 sequences, roughly 28% of them seen once, and the ten largest clones take about an eighth. Their cognate antigens are unknown. The specimen was cultured CD8+ T cells from PBMCs, collected from culture after CMV antigen stimulation. All receptors come from a human donor in good health (CMV status not recorded). Some clones in this sample may be carry-over from other donors' samples. The CDR3 runs from the conserved cysteine through the conserved F or W. Fields, in order: D gene, clone size, J gene, V gene, CDR3 DNA, CDR3 protein. A D gene is named only where the DNA matches it firmly. Not every row has a clone size; where given, it reads once, few, many or a size class.

>TRBD2|few|TRBJ2-1|TRBV19
TGTGCCAGTAGTTCTAGGGAGGCGGGGGGCCACCGGTACAATGAGCAGTTCTTC
CASSSREAGGHRYNEQFF
>NA|NA|TRBJ2-2|TRBV24-1
TGTGCCACCAGTGCGGTGTTCACCGGGGAGCTGTTTTTT
CATSAVFTGELFF
>TRBD2|many|TRBJ2-2|TRBV7-2
TGTGCCAGCAGCTTAGCACCCGGGGGGACCGGGGAGCTGTTTTTT
CASSLAPGGTGELFF
>TRBD1|NA|TRBJ2-1|TRBV7-8
TGTGCTGCACGGGACAGGGGGCGAAATGAGCAGTTCTTC
CAARDRGRNEQFF
>NA|few|TRBJ2-5|TRBV7-8
TGTGCCAGCAGCTCCGCACAGGAGGCCCAAGAGACCCAGTACTTC
CASSSAQEAQETQYF
>TRBD2|few|TRBJ2-5|TRBV5-5
TGTGCCAGCAGCAGGACTAGCGAAGAGACCCAGTACTTC
CASSRTSEETQYF
>NA|few|TRBJ2-6|TRBV7-8
TGTGCCAGCAGCTCACCGGGACACCCTACTACGTCTGGGGCCAACGTCCTGACTTTC
CASSSPGHPTTSGANVLTF
>NA|few|TRBJ1-5|TRBV6-5
TGTGCCAGCAGTTACTCGGAAAAGGGGCCCCAGCATTTT
CASSYSEKGPQHF
>NA|NA|TRBJ2-7|TRBV12-3/TRBV12-4
TGTGCCAGCAGACCTGGGCAGGGAAAAATCTTCGAGCAGTACTTC
CASRPGQGKIFEQYF
>NA|NA|TRBJ2-5|TRBV7-9
TGTGCCAGCAGCTTGCCAGGCGCCTCGCTGGAGACCCAGTACTTC
CASSLPGASLETQYF
>NA|NA|TRBJ1-2|TRBV12-3/TRBV12-4
TGTGCCAGCAGACCGGACAGCTATGGCTACACCTTC
CASRPDSYGYTF
>NA|few|TRBJ2-2|TRBV10-3
TGTGCCATCACCCAACCTCGGGCGGGGGCTAGGTGGAACACCGGGGAGCTGTTTTTT
CAITQPRAGARWNTGELFF
>NA|once|TRBJ1-1|TRBV19
TGTGCCAGTAGTATGATCCCCACTGAAGCTTTCTTT
CASSMIPTEAFF
>NA|NA|TRBJ1-5|TRBV12-3/TRBV12-4
TGTGCCAGCAGTTTGACAGGTAGCAATCAGCCCCGGCATTTT
CASSLTGSNQPRHF
>TRBD1|NA|TRBJ1-4|TRBV4-1
TGCGCCAGCAGCCAAGATCAGGGGGGGGATGAAAAACTGTTTTTT
CASSQDQGGDEKLFF
>TRBD2|many|TRBJ2-1|TRBV27
TGTGCCAGCCGGACTAGCGGGGGCTACAATGAGCGGTTCTTC
CASRTSGGYNERFF
>TRBD1|NA|TRBJ2-7|TRBV29-1
TGCAGCGTTCCGGGACAGATAGAGTACGAGCAGTACTTC
CSVPGQIEYEQYF
>TRBD1|NA|TRBJ1-1|TRBV25-1
TGTGCCAGCAGTGAGGTTGTAGGGACAGGTGAAGCTTTCTTT
CASSEVVGTGEAFF
>NA|few|TRBJ2-7|TRBV7-3
TGTGCCAGCAGCCTCGGTCACCCCGAGCAGTACTTC
CASSLGHPEQYF
>NA|NA|TRBJ2-6|TRBV6-5
TGTGCCAGCAGTATCCGGCCGGACAACGTCCTGACTTTC
CASSIRPDNVLTF
>NA|NA|TRBJ2-1|TRBV5-6
TGTGCCAGCAGCTTGGCCGCACCCAATGAGCAGTTCTTC
CASSLAAPNEQFF
>NA|few|TRBJ2-5|TRBV7-8
TGTGCCAGCACGCTCCTGGATGGCCAAGAGACCCAGTACTTC
CASTLLDGQETQYF
>TRBD2|NA|TRBJ2-1|TRBV6-1
TGTGCCACCTTAGCGGGGATCTACAATGAGCAGTTCTTC
CATLAGIYNEQFF
>TRBD1|NA|TRBJ2-1|TRBV7-9
TGTGCCAGCAGCCCGGACAGGGTAACGGACAATGAGCAGTTCTTC
CASSPDRVTDNEQFF
>TRBD2|NA|TRBJ2-7|TRBV13
TGTGCCAGCAGCTTACAAGGCGGGGGGAACTACGAGCAGTACTTC
CASSLQGGGNYEQYF
>TRBD1|NA|TRBJ1-5|TRBV7-6
TGTGCCAGCAGCTTAGCGACAGGGGGCATGCGGCAGCCCCAGCATTTT
CASSLATGGMRQPQHF
>NA|few|TRBJ1-1|TRBV7-6
TGTGCCAGCAGCTTACAAGTACTTGCTGAAGCTTTCTTT
CASSLQVLAEAFF
>NA|NA|TRBJ2-7|TRBV10-3
TGTGCCATCAGTGAGATGGGGTCAAGCTCCTACGAGCAGTACTTC
CAISEMGSSSYEQYF